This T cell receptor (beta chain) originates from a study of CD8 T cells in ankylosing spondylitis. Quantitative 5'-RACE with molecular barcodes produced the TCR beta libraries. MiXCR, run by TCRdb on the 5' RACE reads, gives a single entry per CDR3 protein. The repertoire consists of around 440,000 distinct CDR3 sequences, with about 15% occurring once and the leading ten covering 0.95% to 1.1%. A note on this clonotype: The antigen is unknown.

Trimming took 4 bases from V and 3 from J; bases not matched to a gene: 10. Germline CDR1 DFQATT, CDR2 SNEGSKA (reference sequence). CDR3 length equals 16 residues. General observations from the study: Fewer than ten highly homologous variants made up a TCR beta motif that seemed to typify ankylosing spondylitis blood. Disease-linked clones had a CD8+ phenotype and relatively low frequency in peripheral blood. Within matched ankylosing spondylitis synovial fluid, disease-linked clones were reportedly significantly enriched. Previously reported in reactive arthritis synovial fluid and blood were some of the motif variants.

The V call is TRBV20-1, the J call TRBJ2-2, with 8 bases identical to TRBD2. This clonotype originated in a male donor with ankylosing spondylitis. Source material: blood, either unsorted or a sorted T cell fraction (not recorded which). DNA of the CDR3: TGCAGTGCTAAGAAAGCCGGGAGGGATTACACCGGGGAGCTGTTTTTT. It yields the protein CSAKKAGRDYTGELFF.